Below, one T cell receptor beta chain is given with its context. There is no known antigen for this receptor. For each CD8+ T cell subset, flow sorting was done in triplicate, and 300,000 to 350,000 cells per subset went directly into RLT lysis buffer. To exclude memory contaminants, naive CD8+ T cells were stringently defined as CD45RO-CCR7+CD27+CD95-. Standard density gradient centrifugation was used to isolate peripheral blood mononuclear cells from buffy coats. Naive CXCR3-negative and CXCR3-positive CD8+ T cells were flow-sorted using a FACSAria III. An RNeasy Mini Kit was used to extract total RNA from the sorted cells. CDR1 and CDR2 (MNHEY, SMNVEV) derive from the germline V gene (reference sequence). Taken from cysteine to phenylalanine, the CDR3 has 13 residues. Only the protein sequence is given. This entry comes from a study of CXCR3-negative and CXCR3-positive naive CD8 T cells (dated by TCRdb to about 2019). At the level of the whole study: In total, 130 million to 150 million TRB reads were obtained, which works out to roughly 1.5 +/- 0.3 million reads per library. TRBV-TRBJ cluster analysis included naive subsets from roughly 5 donors and memory cells from 3 donors. Diversity and physicochemical repertoire analyses covered some ten donors pooled from two independent experiments. Summary of the overall study and its limitations: Compared with CXCR3-negative naive cells, CXCR3-positive naive cells had TRB CDR3s with higher hydrophobicity (lower Kidera factor 4), lower energy, and higher strength and volume indices. Because surface CD5, which is linked to self-reactivity in mice, was comparable between the naive subsets, TCR interaction strength was also inferred from TRB CDR3 physicochemical properties. Naive CXCR3-negative and CXCR3-positive cells from the same donor showed similar TRBV-TRBJ usage, whereas memory cells showed distinct patterns. Both naive subsets had comparably high repertoire diversity, while memory CD8+ T cells had much lower repertoire diversity. Freshly isolated PBMCs were used for most assays because CXCR3 expression partially decreased after cryopreservation.

The instrument given in TCRdb is NextSeq 550. The Human TCR Profiling Kit (MiLaboratory) was used to make UMI-labeled 5' RACE TRB cDNA libraries. The full amount of extracted RNA was used for cDNA synthesis, and the full amount of resulting cDNA was used for PCR amplification. Libraries were prepared in parallel with an identical number of PCR cycles. In the source study's methods: With a requirement of at least two reads per UMI, MIGEC and MiXCR extracted about 52,000 +/- 9,100 unique UMI-labeled TRB cDNA molecules per library. On average, each library contained 40,000 +/- 10,000 functional in-frame TRB CDR3 nucleotide clonotypes without stop codons. After downsampling to 5000 UMI-labeled TRB molecules per sample, diversity metrics such as normalized Shannon-Wiener and Chao1 were calculated in VDJtools. For the central five CDR3 residues, VDJtools calculated physicochemical properties weighted by clonotype size, namely interaction energy, strength, volume and Kidera factor 4. Reprocessed by TCRdb, the reads give a single entry per CDR3 protein sequence, without DNA. The V and J calls reflect TCRdb's pipeline rather than the authors' work. The sample table holds roughly 90,000 distinct CDR3 sequences. The top ten hold 1.7% of the sample.

This TCR derives from a human donor in good health. Some clones in this sample may be carry-over from other donors' samples. Recombination joined TRBV27 with TRBJ2-1. Sequenced material: naive CXCR3- CD8+ T cells from blood. According to the study, the label for this sample's cell subset or site signals: CD45RO-CCR7+CD27+CD95- naive CD8+ T cells lacking CXCR3 (TNR3-). The CDR3 sequence is CASSLSLGNEQFF.